Listed here is a single T cell receptor beta chain. Antigen unknown. The primer mix had 60 Vbeta and 13 Jbeta primers. TCRdb's table, derived via immunoSEQ multiplex PCR, lists solely in-frame clones and lacks some. The sample contains approximately 91,000 clones, roughly 80% of which appear only once. This donor has no recorded CMV serostatus. This record belongs to a study of cytomegalovirus exposure and HLA in healthy donors. Notes on the study in general: Most likely, a cluster of highly shared sequence variants arose as a sequencing artifact.

The CDR3 consists of 14 residues. In germline, CDR1 is MNHNS, CDR2 SASEGT. V was clipped by 10 bases and J by 2 bases, with 17 bases between them. This chain joins TRBV6-1 and TRBJ1-1; D remains ambiguous. The TCR comes from a human donor in good health. Input material: PBMCs. Here the CDR3 DNA reads TGTGCCACCCCGAGGATCGGGGTTAACACTGAAGCTTTCTTT. Its translation: CATPRIGVNTEAFF.